Each of the 6 T cell receptor beta chains below was sequenced from the same sample in a study of T cells in Graves' hyperthyroidism and ophthalmopathy. Amplified TCR beta CDR3 regions derived from RNA transcripts. Carried out on the TCR CDR3, a first-round RT-PCR used the HTBI primer set. Via MiXCR, TCRdb re-called the multiplex PCR reads, giving one row per CDR3 protein. The table includes roughly 700,000 distinct CDR3 sequences, 12% to 15% detected once. Sequencing was carried out using blood. The source of these receptors is a woman between 18 and 30 years old with Graves' hyperthyroidism.

The V gene is TRBV27, the J gene TRBJ2-2; a weak D match, TRBD1 (5 bases). CDR1 MNHEY and CDR2 SMNVEV come from the germline V gene (reference sequence). Trimming cost V 2 bases and J 11 bases, with 12 bases left between them. This CDR3 spans 13 amino acids. CDR3 loop: CASSLGAYGELFF. For the CDR3, the DNA is TGTGCCAGCAGTTTAGGGGCCTACGGAGAGCTGTTTTTT.

This clonotype was counted at least ten times. The V gene is TRBV20-1, the J gene TRBJ2-3; D unresolved. Germline CDR1 is DFQATT and CDR2 is SNEGSKA (reference sequence). This CDR3 has 12 amino acids. The V and J ends lost 3 bases and 2 bases respectively, with 6 bases between them. CDR3 in amino acids: CSASLLTDTQYF. The CDR3 coding sequence is TGCAGTGCTAGTCTTCTCACAGATACGCAGTATTTT.

V is TRBV5-4 and J is TRBJ2-6; no reliable D call. This CDR3 comprises 16 residues. Trimming removed 2 bases from V and 0 bases from J, with 9 bases in between. CDR1 and CDR2 (germline): SGHNT, YYREEE (reference sequence). This CDR3 is CASSFARLSGANVLTF. The CDR3 DNA sequence: TGTGCCAGCAGCTTCGCAAGGCTCTCTGGGGCCAACGTCCTGACTTTC. The whole variable domain, remainder taken from reference TRBV5-4 and TRBJ2-6, is ETGVTQSPTHLIKTRGQQVTLRCSSQSGHNTVSWYQQALGQGPQFIFQYYREEENGRGNFPPRFSGLQFPNYSSELNVNALELDDSALYLCASSFARLSGANVLTFGAGSRLTVL.

This clonotype was detected only a few times. The chain combines TRBV20-1 with TRBJ2-5; D call uncertain. Trimming took off 2 bases at V and 0 bases at J, with 7 bases between the two ends. CDR3 size: 13 residues. CDR1 DFQATT and CDR2 SNEGSKA come from the germline V gene (reference sequence). The CDR3 spells CSARLANQETQYF. Here the CDR3 DNA reads TGCAGTGCTAGATTAGCTAACCAAGAGACCCAGTACTTC.

This clonotype showed up many times. This chain connects TRBV20-1 to TRBJ2-1; 10 nucleotides align to TRBD2. CDR3 length: 16 amino acids. The germline V gene has CDR1 DFQATT and CDR2 SNEGSKA (reference sequence). With V trimmed by 1 base and J by 7 bases, 10 bases remained unmatched. The CDR3 DNA follows: TGCAGTGCTAGAGTTGCAGCGGGAGGGCCGAGGAATGAGCAGTTCTTC. Translating gives CSARVAAGGPRNEQFF.

This clonotype was observed a handful of times. The CDR3 coding sequence is TGTGCCACCAGTGCCAAGGGAAGCGATCAGCCCCAGCATTTT. Translating it yields CATSAKGSDQPQHF. The V call is TRBV24-1, the J call TRBJ1-5, with unresolved D. The CDR3 consists of 14 residues. Trimming shortened V by 5 bases and J by 5 bases, and 12 bases separated the two germline ends. Germline loops: CDR1 KGHDR, CDR2 SFDVKD.